This T cell receptor (beta chain) is drawn from a study of OX40 agonist ivuxolimab in advanced cancers. Points from the study as a whole: Dosing at 0.1 to 3.0 mg/kg was accompanied by clonal expansion of CD4+ and CD8+ blood T cells by week 6. Compared with CD4+, CD8+ T cells on average had more expanded clones.

The study sampled blood at baseline, cycle 4 day 1, and cycle 7 day 1. Here immunoSEQ multiplex PCR was the method, and the copy in TCRdb shows in-frame clones only, minus some. The sample consists of over 90,000 clones, 94% of them appearing once. Regarding this clone: Its antigen is as yet unknown.

Trimming shortened V by 1 base and J by 2 bases, and 8 bases separated the two germline ends. The CDR3 covers 14 residues. Germline CDR1 reads SGHAT; CDR2 reads FQDESV (reference sequence). V gene TRBV11-1 combines with J gene TRBJ1-2, with D perhaps matching TRBD1 (5 bases). The sequence was obtained from an adult with an advanced solid tumor such as melanoma, head and neck, liver or kidney cancer. This specimen consisted of CD4+ or CD8+ T cells sorted from blood, obtained in a trial of the OX40 agonist ivuxolimab. For the CDR3, the DNA is TGTGCCAGCAGCTTAGGGTGGGGGAACTATGGCTACACCTTC. Translating gives CASSLGWGNYGYTF.